These T cell receptor beta chains were read from a single sample in a study of graft-versus-host responses after intestinal transplantation. This table comes from immunoSEQ multiplex PCR, and its TCRdb copy is limited to in-frame clones, with some not included. The table includes approximately 18,000 clones, about 40% detected once. The sequencing here drew on alloreactive CD4+ T cells from a mixed lymphocyte reaction culture, taken before transplantation. These TCRs come from a human patient who was an organ donor for intestinal transplantation. Each CDR3 is given with its conserved first and last residue. D genes are given only for firm matches. Size values are once, few and many counts, or a class for expanded clones, and some rows have none.

d_call,v_call,clone_size,j_call,cdr3_aa,cdr3_nt
TRBD1,TRBV29-1,.,TRBJ1-1,CSVKLTGMGTEAFF,TGCAGCGTTAAACTGACAGGGATGGGGACTGAAGCTTTCTTT
.,TRBV19,.,TRBJ2-5,CASSMILGYQETQYF,TGTGCCAGTAGTATGATACTGGGGTACCAAGAGACCCAGTACTTC
TRBD2,TRBV7-7,.,TRBJ2-2,CASRAGDSTGELFF,TGTGCTAGCCGAGCGGGAGACAGCACCGGGGAGCTGTTTTTT
.,TRBV18,.,TRBJ1-1,CASSPYLDSLNTEAFF,TGTGCCAGCTCACCATATCTCGACAGCTTGAACACTGAAGCTTTCTTT
.,TRBV7-2,.,TRBJ2-5,CASRLGAGAQETQYF,TGTGCCAGCAGGCTTGGGGCAGGAGCTCAAGAGACCCAGTACTTC
.,TRBV20-1,few,TRBJ2-3,CSPRGTDTQYF,TGCAGCCCGCGCGGGACAGATACGCAGTATTTT
TRBD1,TRBV5-1,.,TRBJ2-5,CASSYGDRGPETQYF,TGCGCCAGCAGCTACGGGGACAGGGGGCCAGAGACCCAGTACTTC
.,TRBV11-2,.,TRBJ2-3,CASSLVSTDTQYF,TGTGCCAGCAGCTTAGTCAGCACAGATACGCAGTATTTT
.,TRBV11-2,.,TRBJ2-5,CASSLGTRAGRETQYF,TGTGCCAGCAGCTTAGGTACAAGGGCGGGAAGGGAGACCCAGTACTTC
TRBD1,TRBV19,.,TRBJ1-2,CASSRTGGASNYGYTF,TGTGCCAGTAGCCGGACAGGGGGCGCCTCTAACTATGGCTACACCTTC
.,TRBV12-5,.,TRBJ2-3,CASGLIQGGTDTQYF,TGTGCTAGTGGTTTGATTCAGGGTGGCACAGATACGCAGTATTTT
TRBD1,TRBV7-2,.,TRBJ2-7,CASSLDRGQEQYF,TGTGCCAGCAGCCTGGACAGGGGGCAAGAGCAGTACTTC
TRBD2,TRBV6-5,.,TRBJ2-7,CASSFSSGNSYEQYF,TGTGCCAGCAGTTTTTCTAGCGGGAACTCGTACGAGCAGTACTTC
TRBD1,TRBV5-4,few,TRBJ1-4,CASSLPGQGREKLFF,TGTGCCAGCAGCTTGCCGGGACAGGGTAGAGAAAAACTGTTTTTT
.,TRBV5-6,.,TRBJ2-5,CASSAGAGTAKETQYF,TGTGCCAGCAGCGCGGGGGCCGGGACAGCAAAAGAGACCCAGTACTTC
TRBD1,TRBV5-8,.,TRBJ2-7,CASSRTGSSYEQYF,TGTGCCAGCAGCCGGACAGGGAGCTCCTACGAGCAGTACTTC
TRBD1,TRBV2,.,TRBJ1-1,CASREQGPSTEAFF,TGTGCCAGCAGAGAACAGGGGCCCTCAACTGAAGCTTTCTTT
.,TRBV6-1,.,TRBJ1-3,CASSEMTDGNTIYF,TGTGCCAGCAGTGAAATGACTGATGGAAACACCATATATTTT
.,TRBV7-6,.,TRBJ1-3,CASSFIGGTIYF,TGTGCCAGCAGCTTTATCGGCGGCACCATATATTTT
.,TRBV29-1,.,TRBJ2-5,CSVVQIRWETQYF,TGCAGCGTTGTCCAGATCAGGTGGGAGACCCAGTACTTC
.,TRBV6-6,.,TRBJ2-1,CASSYRLGLGEQFF,TGTGCCAGCAGTTACCGGTTGGGATTAGGTGAGCAGTTCTTC
.,TRBV29-1,.,TRBJ2-6,CSVSMSPYSGANVLTF,TGCAGCGTCTCCATGTCACCTTACTCTGGGGCCAACGTCCTGACTTTC
.,TRBV18,.,TRBJ2-7,CASSPPSGLSSYEQYF,TGTGCCAGCTCACCACCGTCCGGCCTGAGCTCCTACGAGCAGTACTTC
TRBD1,TRBV7-2,.,TRBJ2-7,CASSTTGIYEQYF,TGTGCCAGCAGCACGACAGGGATCTACGAGCAGTACTTC
.,TRBV7-3,.,TRBJ2-7,CASSRLVSGYEQYF,TGTGCCAGCAGCCGACTGGTCAGCGGCTACGAGCAGTACTTC
TRBD2,TRBV18,.,TRBJ2-5,CASSPPSGRETQYF,TGTGCCAGCTCACCACCTAGCGGGAGAGAGACCCAGTACTTC
.,TRBV5-1,few,TRBJ2-7,CASSLGRAGISYEQYF,TGCGCCAGCAGCTTGGGTAGGGCGGGGATCTCCTACGAGCAGTACTTC
.,TRBV30,.,TRBJ1-3,CASSRTGLGNTIYF,TGTGCCTCCTCCCGCACGGGTCTTGGAAACACCATATATTTT
.,TRBV5-1,.,TRBJ1-4,CASSLWAGTNEKLFF,TGCGCCAGCAGCTTGTGGGCAGGTACTAATGAAAAACTGTTTTTT
.,TRBV20-1,few,TRBJ1-2,CSASSGYGYTF,TGCAGTGCTAGTTCTGGCTATGGCTACACCTTC
.,TRBV5-7,.,TRBJ2-7,CASSSQEQQYF,TGTGCCAGCAGCTCACAGGAGCAGCAGTACTTC
.,TRBV7-2,.,TRBJ2-7,CASGLRSGYYEQYF,TGTGCCAGCGGCTTACGGTCAGGGTACTACGAGCAGTACTTC
.,TRBV21-1,.,TRBJ2-3,CASIKGKGRGTDTQYF,TGTGCCAGCATCAAGGGGAAGGGACGGGGCACAGATACGCAGTATTTT
.,TRBV10-3,.,TRBJ2-1,CATIRASVRNEQFF,TGTGCCACCATTAGGGCTAGCGTTAGGAATGAGCAGTTCTTC
.,TRBV27,few,TRBJ2-2,CASSFSGKVDAGELFF,TGTGCCAGCAGTTTTTCTGGCAAGGTAGACGCCGGGGAGCTGTTTTTT
.,TRBV5-6,.,TRBJ1-1,CASSFGVGTEAFF,TGTGCCAGCAGCTTCGGGGTGGGCACTGAAGCTTTCTTT
TRBD1,TRBV7-9,few,TRBJ1-2,CASSLTGGYGYTF,TGTGCCAGCAGCCTGACAGGGGGTTATGGCTACACCTTC
TRBD1,TRBV6-1,few,TRBJ2-5,CASSYNLPGGTQYF,TGTGCCAGCAGTTATAATCTACCAGGGGGGACCCAGTACTTC
.,TRBV6-6,medium-sized,TRBJ1-1,CASLKGGGPEAFF,TGTGCCAGCCTAAAGGGCGGGGGACCTGAAGCTTTCTTT
.,TRBV6-6,.,TRBJ1-1,CASSYFQGGTEAFF,TGTGCCAGCAGTTACTTCCAGGGAGGCACTGAAGCTTTCTTT
.,TRBV30,few,TRBJ1-1,CAWKTPLNTEAFF,TGTGCCTGGAAGACACCCCTGAACACTGAAGCTTTCTTT
TRBD2,TRBV5-1,few,TRBJ2-2,CASSLGLAGGELFF,TGCGCCAGCAGCTTGGGACTAGCGGGAGGGGAGCTGTTTTTT
.,TRBV9,few,TRBJ2-7,CASSVALTRGEQYF,TGTGCCAGCAGCGTAGCCCTCACTAGGGGCGAGCAGTACTTC
.,TRBV27,few,TRBJ1-1,CASSLVGGRGAEAFF,TGTGCCAGCAGTTTAGTTGGAGGGCGAGGGGCTGAAGCTTTCTTT
TRBD1,TRBV18,.,TRBJ2-5,CASSPPLTGQETQYF,TGTGCCAGCTCACCACCGTTGACAGGGCAGGAGACCCAGTACTTC
TRBD1,TRBV10-3,medium-sized,TRBJ1-5,CAISTGTGNQPQHF,TGTGCCATCAGTACCGGGACAGGGAATCAGCCCCAGCATTTT
TRBD2,TRBV10-1,.,TRBJ2-1,CASNLAGVGEQFF,TGCGCCAGCAACCTAGCGGGAGTGGGTGAGCAGTTCTTC
.,TRBV18,.,TRBJ2-5,CASSPEETQYF,TGTGCCAGCTCACCGGAAGAGACCCAGTACTTC
TRBD2,TRBV5-4,.,TRBJ2-7,CASSLAGSYEQYF,TGTGCCAGCTCGCTAGCGGGCTCCTACGAGCAGTACTTC
TRBD2,TRBV4-1,.,TRBJ2-4,CASSQDSGGANIQYF,TGTGCCAGCAGCCAAGATAGCGGGGGGGCCAACATTCAGTACTTC
TRBD2,TRBV10-3,.,TRBJ2-3,CAIRWTSGTDTQYF,TGTGCCATCAGATGGACTAGCGGCACAGATACGCAGTATTTT
.,TRBV5-1,.,TRBJ2-7,CASSVDRLLYEQYF,TGCGCCAGCAGCGTTGACAGGCTCCTTTACGAGCAGTACTTC
TRBD2,TRBV11-2,few,TRBJ2-5,CASSSTPRLAGSQETQYF,TGTGCCAGCAGCTCCACCCCCCGACTAGCGGGGTCCCAAGAGACCCAGTACTTC
.,TRBV2,.,TRBJ1-1,CASSEDRDWVDF,TGTGCCAGCAGTGAAGACAGGGATTGGGTGGATTTT
.,TRBV5-1,few,TRBJ2-3,CASSLDSPETDTQYF,TGCGCCAGCAGCCTGGACAGCCCCGAAACAGATACGCAGTATTTT
TRBD2,TRBV7-8,few,TRBJ2-7,CASSLGLAGLFYEQYF,TGTGCCAGCAGCTTAGGACTAGCGGGGCTCTTCTACGAGCAGTACTTC
.,TRBV18,medium-sized,TRBJ2-7,CASSPTGYEQYF,TGTGCCAGCTCACCTACAGGGTACGAGCAGTACTTC
.,TRBV30,few,TRBJ2-6,CAWSRGAGANVLTF,TGTGCCTGGAGTAGGGGGGCTGGGGCCAACGTCCTGACTTTC
.,TRBV5-1,medium-sized,TRBJ1-1,CASSWDTEAFF,TGCGCCAGCAGCTGGGACACTGAAGCTTTCTTT